This T cell receptor (beta chain) was obtained from a study of control samples from healthy donors and cancer patients. Sequencing used immunoSEQ multiplex PCR; TCRdb keeps in-frame clones, though not all of them. The table has around 130,000 clones, 89% seen once. V lost 7 bases, J lost 4 bases, and 7 bases stayed unmatched. The germline gives CDR1 SQVTM, CDR2 ANQGSEA. The CDR3 covers 13 residues. The gene calls are TRBV29-1 and TRBJ1-1, with 9 bases identical to TRBD1. Specimen: PBMCs. This clonotype was obtained from a man aged 45-65 years with head and neck cancer. DNA of the CDR3: TGCAGCGCTCCGAACAGGGGGCTCACTGAAGCTTTCTTT. Amino acid sequence: CSAPNRGLTEAFF.